This TCR beta chain derives from a study of shared clonotypes between healthy human individuals. Study findings and constraints: Donors were few, which limited the genetic and exposure-history diversity represented.

About this clone itself: The antigen remains unidentified. Different DNA sequences within this sample yield the same CDR3.

Sequenced by immunoSEQ multiplex PCR; TCRdb stores in-frame clones only, minus some. The sample contains over 1.4 million clones, approximately 96% of which appear only once. The TCR originated in a man aged 25 to 40 in good health. Material: naive CD4+ T cells sorted from blood. As for subset: CD45RA+ positively selected.

CDR3 residues: CASSLRGYEQYF. As DNA, the CDR3 is TGTGCCAGCAGCTTGAGAGGGTACGAGCAGTACTTC. The V and J genes are TRBV5-8 and TRBJ2-7; possible D gene TRBD2, 5 bases. Trimming pared 1 base from V and 4 bases from J, leaving 6 bases between. The CDR3 spans 12 residues. Germline V gene lookup returns CDR1 SGHTS and CDR2 YDEGEE. The whole variable domain, filled in from reference TRBV5-8 and TRBJ2-7, reads EAGVTQSPTHLIKTRGQQATLRCSPISGHTSVYWYQQALGLGLQFLLWYDEGEERNRGNFPPRFSGRQFPNYSSELNVNALELEDSALYLCASSLRGYEQYFGPGTRLTVT.